The entry that follows covers one T cell receptor beta chain sequence. The target of this receptor is not known. Per-base qualities were not stored, and no clone one base away is much larger. These data belong to a study of OX40 agonist ivuxolimab in advanced cancers. Background on the whole study: Ivuxolimab, which targeted the costimulatory receptor OX40 (CD134), was an agonistic, fully human IgG2 monoclonal antibody. Patients were allowed to have had prior anti-PD-1, anti-PD-L1 or anti-CTLA-4 therapy, and 30% to 50% of the dose-escalation patients had previously received checkpoint inhibitors. Intravenous ivuxolimab was administered to patients every 2 weeks at six dose levels: 0.01, 0.1, 0.3, 1.5, 3 and 10 mg/kg. The paper reports the monotherapy dose-escalation portion (N ≈ 50 patients) of the phase I ivuxolimab trial. In the dose-escalation cohort, 75% to 85% of patients were male, and the mean age was roughly 56 years with a range of about 20 to 80. Of the approximately 53 patients in dose escalation, 19 had hepatocellular carcinoma, approximately 15 had melanoma, 9 had renal cell carcinoma and 9 had head and neck cancer. Peripheral TCRbeta sequencing was intended to test whether TCR sequence diversity was altered and clonal T-cell expansion was caused by ivuxolimab. Partial responses occurred in three dose-escalation patients: two with cutaneous melanoma and one with hepatocellular carcinoma. The investigation overall reported the following: At doses from 0.1 to 3.0 mg/kg, clonal expansion was seen in both CD4+ and CD8+ blood T cells between baseline and week 6. In partial responders in the 0.1-3.0 mg/kg groups, normalized peripheral clonal expansion was found to be among the lowest, especially among CD8+ T cells. The antigen specificity of the clonally expanded peripheral T cells was not determined. After ivuxolimab, CD8+ T cells had more expanded clones than CD4+ T cells on average. Low levels of normalized T-cell clonal expansion were also shown by some nonresponding patients.

Patients with autoimmune disease history or receiving systemic immunosuppression were excluded from the trial. In every dose cohort, peripheral blood was drawn for TCR sequencing at baseline, cycle 4 day 1, and cycle 7 day 1. Samples came from an open-label, multicenter, first-in-human phase I dose-escalation trial of ivuxolimab. The trial enrolled adults with locally advanced or metastatic head and neck squamous cell, hepatocellular, melanoma or renal cell carcinoma. Before TCR sequencing, CD4+ T cells and CD8+ T cells from peripheral blood were sorted into separate populations. The CDR3 runs 11 amino acids, cysteine and phenylalanine included. Only the CDR3 DNA stays, 33 bases, in frame from base 1. CDR1 and CDR2, looked up from the germline V gene (reference sequence), are GTSNPN and SVGIG. V and J are truncated by 0 bases and 10 bases respectively, leaving an intervening sequence of 9 bases. Genomic DNA was isolated from the sorted cells so that the TCRbeta CDR3 region could be sequenced. The immunoSEQ Assay was used to sequence the TCRbeta CDR3 regions. TCRdb holds this immuneACCESS table with in-frame rearrangements only. Some clones are missing; in checked studies, unresolved V genes explain under half, and the rest has no known cause. The sample contains about 95,000 clones, about 88% of them found a single time. The ten top clones hold about 0.31% of the sample.

This receptor chain uses TRBV30 and TRBJ1-1; a tentative D match to TRBD1 spans 6 bases. Sequencing was performed on CD4+ or CD8+ T cells sorted from blood, taken in a trial of the OX40 agonist ivuxolimab. The TCR comes from an adult with an advanced solid tumor such as melanoma, head and neck, liver or kidney cancer. The CDR3 loop reads CAWSVRGVAFF. The sequence in DNA is TGTGCCTGGAGTGTAAGGGGGGTAGCTTTCTTT.